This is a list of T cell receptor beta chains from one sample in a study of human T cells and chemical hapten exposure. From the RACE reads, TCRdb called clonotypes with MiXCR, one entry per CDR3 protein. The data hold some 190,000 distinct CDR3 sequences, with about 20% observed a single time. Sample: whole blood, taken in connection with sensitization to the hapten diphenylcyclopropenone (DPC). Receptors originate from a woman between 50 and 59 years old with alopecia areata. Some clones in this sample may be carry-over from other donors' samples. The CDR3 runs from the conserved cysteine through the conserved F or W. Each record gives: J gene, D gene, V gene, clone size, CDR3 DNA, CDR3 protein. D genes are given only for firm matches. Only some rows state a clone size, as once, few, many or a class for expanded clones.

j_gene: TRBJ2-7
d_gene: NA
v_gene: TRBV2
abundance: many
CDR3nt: TGTGCCAGCAGGGACAGTTACTTGGACGAGCAGTACTTC
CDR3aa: CASRDSYLDEQYF

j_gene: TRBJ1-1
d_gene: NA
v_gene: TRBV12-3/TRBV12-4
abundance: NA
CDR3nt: TGTGCCAGCAGCGCGACCGGACGGCCGACCACAGCTTTCTTT
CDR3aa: CASSATGRPTTAFF

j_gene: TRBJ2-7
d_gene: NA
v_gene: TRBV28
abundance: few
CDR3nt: TGTGCCAGCAGCGAGACTAGTGGGGAGTCCGAGCAGTACTTC
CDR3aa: CASSETSGESEQYF

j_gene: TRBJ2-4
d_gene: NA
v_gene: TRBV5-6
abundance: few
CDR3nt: TGTGCCAGCAGCTTTTCGGGACTCCTAGCCAAAAACATTCAGTACTTC
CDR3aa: CASSFSGLLAKNIQYF

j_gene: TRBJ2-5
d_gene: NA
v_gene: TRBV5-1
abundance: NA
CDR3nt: TGCGCCAGCAGACGGGGCTTGGGAAATCAAAAGGAGACCCAGTACTTC
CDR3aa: CASRRGLGNQKETQYF

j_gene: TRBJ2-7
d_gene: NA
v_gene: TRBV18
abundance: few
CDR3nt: TGTGCCAGCTCATCCCGGGTGTCGGACGAGCAGTACTTC
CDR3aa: CASSSRVSDEQYF

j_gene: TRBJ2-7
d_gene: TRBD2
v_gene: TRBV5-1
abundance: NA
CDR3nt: TGCGCCAGCAGCACCGGGACTAGCGGGGCCGAATTGCTTCGAGACTTC
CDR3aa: CASSTGTSGAELLRDF

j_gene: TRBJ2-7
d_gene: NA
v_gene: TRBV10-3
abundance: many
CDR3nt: TGTGCCATCAGTGAAAAAGCCTACGAGCAGTACTTC
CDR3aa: CAISEKAYEQYF

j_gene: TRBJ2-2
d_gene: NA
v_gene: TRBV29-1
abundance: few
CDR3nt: TGCAGCGTTGCCGGGACATCGAACACCGGGGAGCTGTTTTTT
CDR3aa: CSVAGTSNTGELFF

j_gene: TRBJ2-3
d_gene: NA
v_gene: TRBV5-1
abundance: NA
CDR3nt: TGCGCCAGCAGCTTGAGTCTGGATACGCAGTATTTT
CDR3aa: CASSLSLDTQYF

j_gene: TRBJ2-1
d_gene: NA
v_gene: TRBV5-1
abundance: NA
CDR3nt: TGCGCCAGCAGCTTCACCCCTGAGGGGTACAATGAGCAGTTCTTC
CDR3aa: CASSFTPEGYNEQFF

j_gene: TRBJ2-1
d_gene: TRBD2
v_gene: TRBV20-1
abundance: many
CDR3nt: TGCAGTGCTAGAGATCCGGGACTAGCATCTGCCAATGAGCAGTTCTTC
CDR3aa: CSARDPGLASANEQFF

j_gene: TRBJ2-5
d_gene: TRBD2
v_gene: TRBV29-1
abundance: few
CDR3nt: TGCAGCGTTGGTGGGACTAGCGGGAGGGGAGAGACCCAGTACTTC
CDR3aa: CSVGGTSGRGETQYF

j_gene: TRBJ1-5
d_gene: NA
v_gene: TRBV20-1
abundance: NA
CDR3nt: TGCAGTGCCGCCGACACGGGCAATCAGCCCCAGCATTTT
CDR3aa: CSAADTGNQPQHF

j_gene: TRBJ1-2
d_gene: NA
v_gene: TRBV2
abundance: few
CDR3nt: TGTGCCAGCGGATGGGGGCCCGACCCCTTCTATGGCTACACCTTC
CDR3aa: CASGWGPDPFYGYTF

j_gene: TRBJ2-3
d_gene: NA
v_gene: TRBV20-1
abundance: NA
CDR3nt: TGCAGTGCTAGAGATCCTGCTTGGGGTGCAACGGATACGCAGTATTTT
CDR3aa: CSARDPAWGATDTQYF

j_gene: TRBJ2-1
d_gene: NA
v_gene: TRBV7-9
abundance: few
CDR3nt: TGTGCCAGCAGCTTAATCCCTAGCCGCAATGAGCAGTTCTTC
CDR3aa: CASSLIPSRNEQFF

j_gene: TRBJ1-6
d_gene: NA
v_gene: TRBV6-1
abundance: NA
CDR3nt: TGTGCCAGCAGTGACCCGAGCTCCTATAATTCACCCCTCCACTTT
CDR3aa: CASSDPSSYNSPLHF

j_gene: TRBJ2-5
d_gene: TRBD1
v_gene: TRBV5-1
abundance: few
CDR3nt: TGCGCCAGCAGCTTGGATGGACAGGGGGCCCTGGAGACCCAGTACTTC
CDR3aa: CASSLDGQGALETQYF

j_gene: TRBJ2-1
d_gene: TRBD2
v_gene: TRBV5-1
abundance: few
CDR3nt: TGCGCCAGCAGCTCCGGACTAGCGGGGCCTAATGAGCAGTTCTTC
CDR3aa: CASSSGLAGPNEQFF

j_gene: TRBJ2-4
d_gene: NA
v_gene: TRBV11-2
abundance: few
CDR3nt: TGTGCCAGCAGCTTAGGGGCCGCCCTAAGGGTAGGAAACATTCAGTACTTC
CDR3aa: CASSLGAALRVGNIQYF

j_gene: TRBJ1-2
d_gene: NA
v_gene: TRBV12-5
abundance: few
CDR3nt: TGTGCTAGTGGTTTGCAAGGGTTTTTTAACTATGGCTACACCTTC
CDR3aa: CASGLQGFFNYGYTF

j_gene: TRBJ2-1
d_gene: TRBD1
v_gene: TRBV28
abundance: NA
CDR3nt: TGTGCCAGCAGTTTAACCGAGGACAGGGGTAATGAGCAGTTCTTC
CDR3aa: CASSLTEDRGNEQFF

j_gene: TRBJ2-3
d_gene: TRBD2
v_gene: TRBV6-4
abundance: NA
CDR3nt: TGTGCCAGCCGGGACTACTCCACAGATACGCAGTATTTT
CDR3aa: CASRDYSTDTQYF

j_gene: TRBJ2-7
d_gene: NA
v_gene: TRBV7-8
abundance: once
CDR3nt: TGTGCCAGCAGCCCTGAACGATGGGGGCTCGACGAGCAGTACTTC
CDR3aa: CASSPERWGLDEQYF

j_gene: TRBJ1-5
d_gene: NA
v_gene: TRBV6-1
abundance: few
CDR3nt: TGTGCCAGCAGTCTCAGGGGTGGCAATCAGCCCCAGCATTTT
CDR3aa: CASSLRGGNQPQHF

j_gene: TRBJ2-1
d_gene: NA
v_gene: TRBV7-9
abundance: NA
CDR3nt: TGTGCCAGCAGCTTAGGCTTTACGGAAAATGAGCAGTTCTTC
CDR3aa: CASSLGFTENEQFF

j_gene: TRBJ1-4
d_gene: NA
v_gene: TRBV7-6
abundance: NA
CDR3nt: TGTGCCAGCAGCTTAGACAGAAATAATGAAAAACTGTTTTTT
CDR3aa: CASSLDRNNEKLFF

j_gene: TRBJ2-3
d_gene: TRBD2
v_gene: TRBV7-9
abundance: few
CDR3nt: TGTGCCAGCAGCTCCCGGACTAGCGGGAGGGGAGATACGCAGTATTTT
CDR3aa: CASSSRTSGRGDTQYF

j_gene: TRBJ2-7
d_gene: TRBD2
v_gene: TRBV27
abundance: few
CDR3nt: TGTGCCAGCAGTTTATTGGCTAGCGGGCGGTACGAGCAGTACTTC
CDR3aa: CASSLLASGRYEQYF

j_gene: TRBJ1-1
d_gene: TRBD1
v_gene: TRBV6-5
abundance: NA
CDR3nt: TGTGCCAGCATTCAGGGGGTAGCGAACACTGAAGCTTTCTTT
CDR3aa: CASIQGVANTEAFF

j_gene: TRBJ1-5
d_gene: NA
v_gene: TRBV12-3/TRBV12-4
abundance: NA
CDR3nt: TGTGCCAGCAGTCGGAGCGGGGACGCTCAGCCCCAGCATTTT
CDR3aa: CASSRSGDAQPQHF

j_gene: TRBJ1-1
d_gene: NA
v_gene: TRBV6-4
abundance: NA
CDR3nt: TGTGCCAGCAGTGACGGCCACACTGAAGCTTTCTTT
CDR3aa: CASSDGHTEAFF

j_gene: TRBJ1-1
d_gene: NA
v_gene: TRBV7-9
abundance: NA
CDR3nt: TGTGCCAGCAGCCCAAGCCTGAACACTGAAGCTTTCTTT
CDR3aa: CASSPSLNTEAFF

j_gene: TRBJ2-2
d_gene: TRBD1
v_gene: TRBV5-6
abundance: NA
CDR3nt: TGTGCCAGCAGCTGGACAGGGGGCTGGGGAGCCGCGAACACCGGGGAGCTGTTTTTT
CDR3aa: CASSWTGGWGAANTGELFF

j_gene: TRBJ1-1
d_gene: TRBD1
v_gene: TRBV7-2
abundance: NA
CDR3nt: TGTGCCAGCAGCTTACAGGGGGTGAGGACTGAAGCTTTCTTT
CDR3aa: CASSLQGVRTEAFF

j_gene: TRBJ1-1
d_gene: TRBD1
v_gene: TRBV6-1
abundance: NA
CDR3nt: TGTGCCAGCAGTGTTGACAGGGTAAACACTGAAGCTTTCTTT
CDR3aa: CASSVDRVNTEAFF

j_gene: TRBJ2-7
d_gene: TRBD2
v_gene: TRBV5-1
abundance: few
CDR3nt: TGCGCCAGCAGCTCGTTAGCGGGAGGGAACTACGAGCAGTACTTC
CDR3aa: CASSSLAGGNYEQYF

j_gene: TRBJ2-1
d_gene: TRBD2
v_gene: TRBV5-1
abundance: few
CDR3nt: TGCGCCAGCAGCCTCCCCCCTGAAGCGGGAGGGCGAAATGAGCAGTTCTTC
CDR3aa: CASSLPPEAGGRNEQFF

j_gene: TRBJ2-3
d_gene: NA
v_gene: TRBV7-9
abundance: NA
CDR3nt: TGTGCCAGCAGGCTGGCACGGATGGGCACAGATACGCAGTATTTT
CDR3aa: CASRLARMGTDTQYF

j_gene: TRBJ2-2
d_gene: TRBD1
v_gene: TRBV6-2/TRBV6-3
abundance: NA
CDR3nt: TGTGCCAGCAGTTTCCGACAGGGGATCAACACCGGGGAGCTGTTTTTT
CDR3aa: CASSFRQGINTGELFF

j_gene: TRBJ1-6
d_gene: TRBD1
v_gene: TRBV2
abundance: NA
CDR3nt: TGTGCCAGCTACTACAGGACAGGGCGGCCCTATAATTCACCCCTCCACTTT
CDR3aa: CASYYRTGRPYNSPLHF

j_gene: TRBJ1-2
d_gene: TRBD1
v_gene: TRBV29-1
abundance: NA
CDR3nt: TGCAGCGTCGAGAATTCACAGGGGAGAACCTTC
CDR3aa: CSVENSQGRTF

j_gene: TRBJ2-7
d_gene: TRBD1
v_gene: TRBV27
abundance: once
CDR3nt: TGTGCCAGCAGGGGACAGGGATACTACGAGCAGTACTTC
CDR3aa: CASRGQGYYEQYF

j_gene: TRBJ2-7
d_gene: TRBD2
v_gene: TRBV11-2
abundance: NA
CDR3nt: TGTGCCAGCAGCTTAGGGCGGGAGGCCTCCGAGCAGTACTTC
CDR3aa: CASSLGREASEQYF

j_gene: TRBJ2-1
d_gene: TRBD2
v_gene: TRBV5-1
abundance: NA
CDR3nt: TGCGCCAGCAGCTTGACTAGCGACTCCTACAATGAGCAGTTCTTC
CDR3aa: CASSLTSDSYNEQFF

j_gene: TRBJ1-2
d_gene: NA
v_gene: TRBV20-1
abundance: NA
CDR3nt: TGCAGTGCTCCCACCGGGACCTATGGCTACACCTTC
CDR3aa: CSAPTGTYGYTF

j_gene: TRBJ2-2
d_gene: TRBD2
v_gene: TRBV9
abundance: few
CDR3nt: TGTGCCAGCAGGAAGGGAGGGAGCGTCGAAGGGGAGCTGTTTTTT
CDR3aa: CASRKGGSVEGELFF

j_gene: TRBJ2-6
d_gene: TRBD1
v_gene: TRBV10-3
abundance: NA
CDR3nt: TGTGCCATCAGTGACTCGCCGGGACAGCGCTCTGGGGCCAACGTCCTGACTTTC
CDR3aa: CAISDSPGQRSGANVLTF

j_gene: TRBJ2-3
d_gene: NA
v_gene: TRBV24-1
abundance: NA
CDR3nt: TGTGCCACCAGTGATTTGACCGACACAGATACGCAGTATTTT
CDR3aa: CATSDLTDTDTQYF

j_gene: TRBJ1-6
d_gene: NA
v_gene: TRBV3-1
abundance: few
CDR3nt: TGTGCCAGCAGCGGAAACAGGGCCGGTGGTTCACCCCTCCACTTT
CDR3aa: CASSGNRAGGSPLHF

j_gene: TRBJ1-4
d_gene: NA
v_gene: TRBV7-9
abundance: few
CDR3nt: TGTGCCAGCAGCTTTGCAGGAGCTAATGAAAAACTGTTTTTT
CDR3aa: CASSFAGANEKLFF

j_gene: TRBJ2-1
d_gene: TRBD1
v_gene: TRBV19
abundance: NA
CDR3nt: TGTGCCAGTAGTACCCGACAGGGCCTCAGCGATGAGCAGTTCTTC
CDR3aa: CASSTRQGLSDEQFF

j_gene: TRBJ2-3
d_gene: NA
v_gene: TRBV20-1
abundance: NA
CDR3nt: TGCAGTGCTAGGCCCCCGGCCGGGGATACGCAGTATTTT
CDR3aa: CSARPPAGDTQYF

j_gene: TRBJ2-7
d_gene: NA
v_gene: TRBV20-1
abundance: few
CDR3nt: TGCAGTGCTAGAGAGACCCACGAGCAGTACTTC
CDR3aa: CSARETHEQYF